Each of the 19 T cell receptor beta chains below was sequenced from the same sample in a study of siplizumab effects on memory and regulatory T cells. The repertoire was sequenced with immunoSEQ multiplex PCR; TCRdb's copy has only in-frame clones and lacks some. The repertoire holds about 69,000 clones, approximately 88% seen once, with roughly 1.7% in the top ten. The sample was Tregs sorted from blood. The receptors come from a human donor in good health.

CDR3 bases: TGTGCCAGCAGTTCACAGGGGGCCACTGAAGCTTTCTTT. It is translated as CASSSQGATEAFF. The chain links TRBV27 to TRBJ1-1, with 9 positions matching TRBD1. The J segment lost 4 bases and the V segment lost 4 bases, leaving 1 base of the junction unmatched. The CDR3 is 13 amino acids. The V gene's germline CDR1 is MNHEY and CDR2 SMNVEV (reference sequence).

This clone was observed once. The gene calls are TRBV6-5 and TRBJ2-1; D might be TRBD2 (6 bases). Trimming stripped 6 bases from V and 7 bases from J, with 16 bases between. The germline gives CDR1 MNHEY, CDR2 SVGAGI. The CDR3 consists of 14 residues. This CDR3 reads CASRQEGLANEQFF. As DNA, the CDR3 is TGTGCCAGCAGGCAGGAGGGCCTGGCAAATGAGCAGTTCTTC.

The genes are TRBV6-1 and TRBJ2-3, with TRBD2 as a possible D gene (5 bases). This CDR3 comprises 11 residues. Germline assignment: CDR1 MNHNS and CDR2 SASEGT. Trimming removed 9 bases at V and 8 bases at J, with 12 bases between. The CDR3 loop reads CASATAGTQYF. The CDR3 DNA reads as TGTGCCAGTGCAACCGCGGGTACGCAGTATTTT.

The rearrangement uses TRBV5-1 and TRBJ2-1; 9 bases line up with TRBD2. CDR1 and CDR2 (germline): SGHRS, YFSETQ. CDR3 length: 17 amino acids. Trimming at V came to 1 base and at J to 4 bases, leaving 9 bases not matched to a gene. CDR3 sequence (DNA): TGCGCCAGCAGCTTGAGTTGGGGCCTAGCGGGATACAATGAGCAGTTCTTC. Protein sequence: CASSLSWGLAGYNEQFF.

V usage is TRBV28 and J usage is TRBJ2-3; D gene uncertain. The CDR3 totals 13 residues. Trimming pared 2 bases from V and 3 bases from J, leaving 6 bases between. Germline CDR1 and CDR2: MDHEN and SYDVKM. The CDR3 loop is CASSLLGTDTQYF. The CDR3 DNA follows: TGTGCCAGCAGTTTACTGGGGACAGATACGCAGTATTTT.

This clone occurred once. The chain has TRBV19 and TRBJ1-5; D uncertain. The CDR3 loop spans 13 amino acids. Trimming shortened V by 6 bases and J by 7 bases, and 13 bases separated the two germline ends. Germline assignment: CDR1 LNHDA and CDR2 SQIVND (reference sequence). The CDR3 DNA is TGTGCCAGTAGCTTCCGGGGTGGCCAGCCCCAGCATTTT. It encodes CASSFRGGQPQHF.

The J gene is TRBJ2-1, the V gene TRBV7-3, with a possible D match to TRBD1 (6 bases). Trimming left V 6 bases short and J 0 bases short, with 12 bases between. The V gene's germline CDR1 is SGHTA and CDR2 FQGTGA. This CDR3 is built from 15 residues. Here the CDR3 DNA reads TGTGCCAGCAGAAGTACAGGGAGCTCCTACAATGAGCAGTTCTTC. This gives the protein CASRSTGSSYNEQFF.

The chain has TRBV19 and TRBJ2-3; D ambiguous. The CDR3 spans 11 residues. Germline V CDR1 and CDR2: LNHDA, SQIVND (reference sequence). Trimming removed 11 bases at V and 2 bases at J, with 8 bases between. The CDR3 sequence: CAVRITDTQYF. In DNA, the CDR3 is TGTGCCGTACGGATCACAGATACGCAGTATTTT.

The chain uses TRBV6-5 and TRBJ1-2; unclear D gene. The CDR3 length is 14 residues. V lost 4 bases and J 7 bases, leaving 16 bases between the germline ends. The germline V gene encodes CDR1 MNHEY and CDR2 SVGAGI. The CDR3 DNA follows: TGTGCCAGCAGTTCGCCGGGAGGACGGGCTGGCTACACCTTC. Translating it yields CASSSPGGRAGYTF.

In its sample, this clone was seen once. The V call is TRBV19, the J call TRBJ2-7; 7 nucleotides line up with TRBD1. V dropped 4 bases and J dropped 6; count of bases not matched to a gene: 3. Germline lookup yields CDR1 LNHDA and CDR2 SQIVND (reference sequence). The CDR3 contains 12 residues. In DNA form, the CDR3 reads TGTGCCAGTAGTACCGGGACAGCCGAGCAGTACTTC. This codes for CASSTGTAEQYF. The full variable domain, completed using reference TRBV19 and TRBJ2-7, is DGGITQSPKYLFRKEGQNVTLSCEQNLNHDAMYWYRQDPGQGLRLIYYSQIVNDFQKGDIAEGYSVSREKKESFPLTVTSAQKNPTAFYLCASSTGTAEQYFGPGTRLTVT.

V is TRBV25-1 and J is TRBJ2-4, with D perhaps TRBD2 (7 bases). The ends were cut back, 2 bases at V and 6 bases at J, with 8 bases in the middle. The germline V gene has CDR1 MGHDK and CDR2 SYGVNS. There are 13 residues in the CDR3. This CDR3 is CASSEGGANIQYF. The CDR3 DNA reads as TGTGCCAGCAGTGAAGGGGGGGCAAACATTCAGTACTTC.

This rearrangement joins TRBV19 to TRBJ2-3; the D gene is possibly TRBD1 (6 bases). Germline V lookup: CDR1 LNHDA, CDR2 SQIVND (reference sequence). The V end was cut by 3 bases, the J end by 2 bases, with 12 bases between. This CDR3 has 15 residues. CDR3 sequence reads: CASSMRGFFTDTQYF. The CDR3 nucleotides are TGTGCCAGTAGTATGAGGGGGTTTTTCACAGATACGCAGTATTTT.

This clone was seen just once. This sequence joins TRBV19 and TRBJ2-7; 8 bases map to TRBD2. Per the germline V gene, CDR1 is LNHDA and CDR2 is SQIVND (reference sequence). V lost 6 bases, J lost 6 bases, and 10 bases stayed unmatched. The CDR3 has 14 residues. Here the CDR3 reads CASRGTRGTGEQYF. The CDR3 region has the DNA TGTGCCAGTAGGGGGACTAGGGGAACAGGCGAGCAGTACTTC.

J is TRBJ1-1 and V is TRBV7-9; D not certain. Germline V gene sequence: CDR1 SEHNR, CDR2 FQNEAQ (reference sequence). With 2 bases removed from V and 3 bases from J, the gap between germline ends came to 7 bases. CDR3 length: 13 amino acids. The CDR3 loop reads CASSLMADTEAFF. CDR3 nucleotides: TGTGCCAGCAGCTTAATGGCAGACACTGAAGCTTTCTTT.

The chain employs TRBV10-3 and TRBJ2-3; no firm D call. The CDR3 spans 12 residues. Deletions cut 6 bases from V and 2 bases from J, with 6 bases between. Germline values: CDR1 ENHRY, CDR2 SYGVKD. CDR3 in amino acids: CAISSNTDTQYF. The CDR3 DNA follows: TGTGCCATCAGCTCCAACACAGATACGCAGTATTTT.

Here the CDR3 reads CASSSPDGGQETQYF. For the CDR3, the DNA is TGCGCCAGCAGCTCCCCCGACGGTGGCCAAGAGACCCAGTACTTC. The V and J genes are TRBV5-1 and TRBJ2-5; the D is unclear. Germline V gene sequence: CDR1 SGHRS, CDR2 YFSETQ. CDR3 length equals 15 residues. V lost 3 bases and J lost 1, with 13 bases in between.

The chain uses TRBV30 and TRBJ2-5; D remains ambiguous. Trimming took 3 bases from V and 5 from J, leaving 10 bases between them. The V gene's germline CDR1 is GTSNPN and CDR2 SVGIG (reference sequence). This CDR3 contains 12 residues. The CDR3 loop is CAWSLSWETQYF. CDR3 nucleotide sequence: TGTGCCTGGAGCCTCTCATGGGAGACCCAGTACTTC. Complete variable domain (other parts from reference TRBV30 and TRBJ2-5): SQTIHQWPATLVQPVGSPLSLECTVEGTSNPNLYWYRQAAGRGLQLLFYSVGIGQISSEVPQNLSASRPQDRQFILSSKKLLLSDSGFYLCAWSLSWETQYFGPGTRLLVL.

The V and J genes are TRBV7-8 and TRBJ2-3; no firm D call. V lost 3 bases, J lost 4 bases, and 2 bases lay in between. The germline V gene has CDR1 SGHVS and CDR2 FQNEAQ. The CDR3 loop spans 11 amino acids. The DNA for the CDR3 is TGTGCCAGCAGCTTTTCAGATACGCAGTATTTT. Amino acids: CASSFSDTQYF.

The rearrangement links TRBV19 to TRBJ2-6; D not resolved. The germline V gene encodes CDR1 LNHDA and CDR2 SQIVND (reference sequence). V shed 0 bases and J shed 7 bases, with 13 bases lying between them. This CDR3 has 16 residues. CDR3 DNA: TGTGCCAGTAGTATAGACAGGCAGCGCATCGCCAACGTCCTGACTTTC. Its translation: CASSIDRQRIANVLTF.